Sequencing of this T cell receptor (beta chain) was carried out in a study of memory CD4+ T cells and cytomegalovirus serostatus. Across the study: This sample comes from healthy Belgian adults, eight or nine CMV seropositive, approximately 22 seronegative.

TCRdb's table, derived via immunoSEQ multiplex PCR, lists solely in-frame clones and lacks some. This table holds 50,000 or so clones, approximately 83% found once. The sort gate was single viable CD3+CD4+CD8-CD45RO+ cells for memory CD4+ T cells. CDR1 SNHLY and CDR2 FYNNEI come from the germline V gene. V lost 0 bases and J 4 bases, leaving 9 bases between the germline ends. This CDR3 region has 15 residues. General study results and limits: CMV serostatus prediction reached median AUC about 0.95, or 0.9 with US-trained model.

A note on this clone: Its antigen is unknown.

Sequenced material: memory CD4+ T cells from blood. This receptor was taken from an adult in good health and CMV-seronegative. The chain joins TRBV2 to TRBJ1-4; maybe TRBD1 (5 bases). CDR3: CASSEAGTDNEKLFF. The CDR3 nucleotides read TGTGCCAGCAGTGAAGCTGGGACGGATAATGAAAAACTGTTTTTT. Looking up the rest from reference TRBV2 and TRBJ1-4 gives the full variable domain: EPEVTQTPSHQVTQMGQEVILRCVPISNHLYFYWYRQILGQKVEFLVSFYNNEISEKSEIFDDQFSVERPDGSNFTLKIRSTKLEDSAMYFCASSEAGTDNEKLFFGSGTQLSVL.